This T cell receptor (beta chain) was recovered during a study of read filtering for tumor transcriptome and immune sequencing. Study-wide background: DNase treatment preceded whole-transcriptome library preparation. Study-level points and caveats: Compared with RNA-seq, IR-seq gave much higher clonotype depth and reliability.

As regards this clonotype: The antigen is not known. A much larger clone is a single base away; this may be a read error.

This library used 300 to 450 ng RNA and molecular barcoded adaptors spanning alpha/delta and beta/gamma chains. TCRdb processed the reads anew with MiXCR; each CDR3 protein has one entry. The table includes 50,000 to 65,000 distinct CDR3 sequences, roughly 18% detected once. This CDR3 is built from 15 residues. Trimming took off 1 base at V and 4 bases at J, with 16 bases between the two ends. The germline V gene encodes CDR1 DFQATT and CDR2 SNEGSKA (reference sequence). The sequence came from a donor at least 40 years old with multiple myeloma. This chain uses TRBV20-1 with TRBJ1-1, with D perhaps matching TRBD1 (5 bases). Input material: a population of CD138-negative cells sorted from bone marrow. The CDR3 spells CSARGARVRGTEAFF. The CDR3 DNA follows: TGCAGTGCTAGAGGGGCCAGGGTAAGGGGCACTGAAGCTTTCTTT.